The sequence of this TCR beta chain was determined in a study of human T cells and chemical hapten exposure. About the study: Donors were sensitized with 2% DPC on the upper inner arm. Patients, mostly women, had alopecia areata, alopecia totalis or alopecia universalis.

Study processing details: Samples had a median of about 95,000 TCRs, ranging about 20,000 to 690,600. TCRdb re-analysed the RACE reads in MiXCR, keeping a single row per CDR3 protein. What appears here as the V and J calls and clone size reflects TCRdb's work, not the paper's. The data show roughly 38,000 distinct CDR3 sequences, under 15% seen once. There are a few counts of this clonotype. Its antigen remains unknown. Trimming took off 6 bases at V and 4 bases at J, with 18 bases between the two ends. This CDR3 is 15 amino acids long. Per the germline V gene, CDR1 is SNHLY and CDR2 is FYNNEI. Noted time point: pre-sensitization, week 0. Treatment: therapeutic diphenylcyclopropenone sensitization with weekly scalp DPC. Study-wide results and limits: Alopecia in all donors means immunity may differ from healthy individuals.

The origin of this receptor is a woman aged 25 to 39 with alopecia areata. Some clones in this sample may be carry-over from other donors' samples. The chain is built from TRBV2 and TRBJ2-5, with D possibly TRBD1 on 5 matching bases. Sequenced material: whole blood, taken in connection with sensitization to the hapten diphenylcyclopropenone (DPC). CDR3 region: CASRKESWGGETQYF. The DNA of the CDR3 is TGTGCCAGCAGGAAGGAGTCCTGGGGCGGAGAGACCCAGTACTTC.